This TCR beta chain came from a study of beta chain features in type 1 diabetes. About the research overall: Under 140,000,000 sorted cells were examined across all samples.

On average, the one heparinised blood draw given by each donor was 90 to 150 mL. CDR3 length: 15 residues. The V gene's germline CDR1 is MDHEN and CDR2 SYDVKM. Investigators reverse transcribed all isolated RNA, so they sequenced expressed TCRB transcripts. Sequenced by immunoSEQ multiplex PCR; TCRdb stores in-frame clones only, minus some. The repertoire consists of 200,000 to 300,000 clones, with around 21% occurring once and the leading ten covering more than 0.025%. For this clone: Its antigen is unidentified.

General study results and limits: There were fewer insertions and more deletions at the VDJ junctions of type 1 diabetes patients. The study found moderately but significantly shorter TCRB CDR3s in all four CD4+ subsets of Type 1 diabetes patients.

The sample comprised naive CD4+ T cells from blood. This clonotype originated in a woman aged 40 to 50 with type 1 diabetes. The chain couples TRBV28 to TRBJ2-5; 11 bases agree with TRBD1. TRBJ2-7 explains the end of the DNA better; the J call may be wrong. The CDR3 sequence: CASNSGTGGYYEQYF. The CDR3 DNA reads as TGTGCCAGCAATTCCGGGACAGGGGGATACTACGAGCAGTACTTC.